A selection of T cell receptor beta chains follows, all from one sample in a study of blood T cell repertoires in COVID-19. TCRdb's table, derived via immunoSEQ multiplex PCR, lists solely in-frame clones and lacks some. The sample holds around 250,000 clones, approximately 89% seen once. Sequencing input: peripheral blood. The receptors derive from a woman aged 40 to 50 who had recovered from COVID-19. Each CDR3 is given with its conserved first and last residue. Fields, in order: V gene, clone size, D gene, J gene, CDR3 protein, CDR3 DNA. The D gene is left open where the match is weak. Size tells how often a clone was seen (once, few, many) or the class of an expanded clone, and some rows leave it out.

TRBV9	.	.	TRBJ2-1	CASMKNGEQFF	TGTGCCAGCATGAAGAACGGGGAGCAGTTCTTC
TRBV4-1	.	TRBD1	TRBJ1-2	CASSQALPGQTFYTF	TGCGCCAGCAGCCAAGCACTGCCGGGACAGACTTTCTACACCTTC
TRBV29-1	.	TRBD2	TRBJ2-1	CSVDSGSGSYNEQFF	TGCAGCGTAGATAGCGGGAGTGGCTCCTACAATGAGCAGTTCTTC
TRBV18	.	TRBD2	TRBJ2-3	CASSMPGLVGTDTQYF	TGTGCCAGCTCAATGCCGGGACTAGTAGGCACAGATACGCAGTATTTT
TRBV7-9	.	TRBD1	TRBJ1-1	CASSLGQGGNTEAFF	TGTGCCAGCAGCTTAGGACAGGGGGGGAACACTGAAGCTTTCTTT
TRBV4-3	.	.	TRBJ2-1	CASSQDGAGSYNEQFF	TGCGCCAGCAGCCAAGATGGAGCGGGCTCCTACAATGAGCAGTTCTTC
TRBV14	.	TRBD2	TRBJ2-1	CASSQDLTSGGAGEQFF	TGTGCCAGCAGCCAAGACCTCACTAGCGGGGGGGCCGGTGAGCAGTTCTTC
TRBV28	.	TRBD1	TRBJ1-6	CASSPRGLGQGGSPLHF	TGTGCCAGCAGCCCTAGGGGTTTGGGACAGGGTGGCTCACCCCTCCACTTT
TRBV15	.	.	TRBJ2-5	CATSRVDGQETQYF	TGTGCCACCAGCAGAGTTGATGGGCAGGAGACCCAGTACTTC
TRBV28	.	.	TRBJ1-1	CASSPPGFGTEAFF	TGTGCCAGCAGTCCTCCAGGGTTTGGAACTGAAGCTTTCTTT
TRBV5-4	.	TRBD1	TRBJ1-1	CASRRTGGLNTEAFF	TGTGCCAGCAGGCGAACAGGGGGCCTGAACACTGAAGCTTTCTTT
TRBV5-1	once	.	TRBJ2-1	CASSYSGVNEQFF	TGCGCCAGCAGCTATTCGGGGGTAAATGAGCAGTTCTTC
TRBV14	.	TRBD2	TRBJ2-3	CASSLTRTRTDTQYF	TGTGCCAGCAGCCTAACCCGGACTAGGACAGATACGCAGTATTTT
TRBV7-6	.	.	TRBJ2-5	CASSSQYQETQYF	TGTGCCAGCAGCTCCCAGTACCAAGAGACCCAGTACTTC
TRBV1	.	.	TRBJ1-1	CTSSPGQGITEAFF	TGCACCAGCAGCCCAGGGCAGGGTATCACTGAAGCTTTCTTT
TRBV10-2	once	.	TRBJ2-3	CASSEGGGADTQYF	TGCGCCAGCAGTGAGGGAGGGGGGGCAGATACGCAGTATTTT
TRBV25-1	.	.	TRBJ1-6	CASSEWHANSPLHF	TGTGCCAGCAGTGAATGGCACGCCAATTCACCCCTCCACTTT
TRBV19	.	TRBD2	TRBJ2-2	CASSASGLTGELFF	TGTGCCAGTAGTGCTAGCGGCCTTACCGGGGAGCTGTTTTTT
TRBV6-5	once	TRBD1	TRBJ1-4	CATLDRGKNEKLFF	TGTGCCACCCTTGACAGGGGAAAGAATGAAAAACTGTTTTTT
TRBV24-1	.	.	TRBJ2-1	CATSDHLAGTSYNEQFF	TGTGCCACCAGTGATCACCTGGCAGGCACAAGTTACAATGAGCAGTTCTTC
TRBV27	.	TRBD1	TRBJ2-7	CASSLSGTGYMGQYF	TGTGCCAGCAGTTTATCCGGGACAGGGTATATGGGGCAGTACTTC
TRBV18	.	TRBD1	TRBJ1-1	CASSLGQVTEAFF	TGTGCCAGCTCACTGGGACAGGTGACTGAAGCTTTCTTT
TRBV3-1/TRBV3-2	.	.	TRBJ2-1	CASSQVQGAGYNEQFF	TGTGCCAGCAGCCAGGTTCAGGGTGCCGGCTACAATGAGCAGTTCTTC
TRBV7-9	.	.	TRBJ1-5	CASSLGGDGNQPQHF	TGTGCCAGCAGCTTAGGTGGAGACGGCAATCAGCCCCAGCATTTT
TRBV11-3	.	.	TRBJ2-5	CASSLPDKETQYF	TGTGCCAGCAGCTTGCCGGACAAAGAGACCCAGTACTTC
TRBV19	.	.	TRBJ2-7	CASSPWEAGDEQYF	TGTGCCAGTAGTCCGTGGGAGGCTGGCGACGAGCAGTACTTC
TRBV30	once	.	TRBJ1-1	CAWSQEDTEAFF	TGTGCCTGGAGTCAGGAGGACACTGAAGCTTTCTTT
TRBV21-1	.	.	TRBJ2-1	CASSQREINNEQFF	TGTGCCAGCAGTCAGCGGGAGATTAATAATGAGCAGTTCTTC
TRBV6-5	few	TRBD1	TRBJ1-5	CASRLGTGGNQPQHF	TGTGCCAGCAGACTCGGGACAGGAGGCAATCAGCCCCAGCATTTT
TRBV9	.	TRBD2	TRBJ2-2	CASRGGGGSDTGELFF	TGTGCCAGCAGGGGCGGCGGGGGGAGTGACACCGGGGAGCTGTTTTTT
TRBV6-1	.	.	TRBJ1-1	CASSDPEITEAFF	TGTGCCAGCAGTGATCCTGAGATAACTGAAGCTTTCTTT
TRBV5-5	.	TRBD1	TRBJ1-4	CASSQPGGLGEKLFF	TGTGCCAGCAGCCAACCAGGGGGCCTGGGTGAAAAACTGTTTTTT
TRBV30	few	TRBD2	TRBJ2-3	CAWSVIASGEHPGGGYKDTQYF	TGTGCCTGGAGTGTAATAGCTAGCGGAGAGCACCCCGGCGGGGGGTATAAAGATACGCAGTATTTT
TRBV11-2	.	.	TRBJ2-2	CASSLRVGGELFF	TGTGCCAGCAGCTTACGGGTTGGCGGGGAGCTGTTTTTT
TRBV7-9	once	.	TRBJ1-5	CASSLMAGDNQPQHF	TGTGCCAGCAGCTTAATGGCAGGGGACAATCAGCCCCAGCATTTT
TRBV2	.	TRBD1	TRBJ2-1	CASRGQGSNSGHEQFF	TGTGCCAGCAGAGGACAGGGTTCCAATTCAGGCCATGAGCAGTTCTTC
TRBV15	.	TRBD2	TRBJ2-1	CATRLAGGIYNEQFF	TGTGCCACCCGACTAGCGGGAGGGATTTACAATGAGCAGTTCTTC
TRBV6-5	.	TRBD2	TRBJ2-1	CASSLLLAGVHEQFF	TGTGCCAGCAGTTTGCTACTAGCGGGAGTTCATGAGCAGTTCTTC
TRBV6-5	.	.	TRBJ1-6	CASMRQANSPLHF	TGTGCCAGCATGCGACAGGCTAATTCACCCCTCCACTTT
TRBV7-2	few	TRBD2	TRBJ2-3	CASSLAGLAVADTQYF	TGTGCCAGCAGCTTAGCTGGACTAGCGGTTGCAGATACGCAGTATTTT
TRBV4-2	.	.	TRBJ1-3	CASSQGASGNTIYF	TGTGCCAGCAGCCAAGGGGCGTCAGGAAACACCATATATTTT
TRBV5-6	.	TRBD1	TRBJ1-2	CASSRTGAYGYTF	TGTGCCAGCAGCCGGACAGGGGCCTATGGCTACACCTTC
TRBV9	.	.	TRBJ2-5	CASSVTGQETQYF	TGTGCCAGCAGCGTAACAGGACAAGAGACCCAGTACTTC
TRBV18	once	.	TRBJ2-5	CASSPPGRPAGEETQYF	TGTGCCAGCTCACCACCGGGCCGCCCCGCCGGGGAAGAGACCCAGTACTTC
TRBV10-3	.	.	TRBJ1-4	CAISDSDSLNEKLFF	TGTGCCATCAGTGATTCGGACAGCCTGAATGAAAAACTGTTTTTT
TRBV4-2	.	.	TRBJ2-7	CASSQEVLSSYEQYF	TGTGCCAGCAGCCAAGAAGTACTGAGCTCCTACGAGCAGTACTTC
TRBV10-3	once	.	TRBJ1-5	CAISDSLTEKQPQHF	TGTGCCATCAGTGACTCGTTGACTGAGAAACAGCCCCAGCATTTT
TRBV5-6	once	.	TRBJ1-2	CAVGRPRSITYGYTF	TGTGCCGTTGGGAGGCCCCGAAGTATTACCTATGGCTACACCTTC
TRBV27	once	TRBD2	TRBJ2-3	CASSPVFSLSGGPDTQYF	TGTGCCAGCAGTCCGGTCTTTTCTTTAAGCGGGGGGCCAGATACGCAGTATTTT
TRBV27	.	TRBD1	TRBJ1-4	CASRWSGGAGEKLFF	TGTGCCAGCAGGTGGTCAGGGGGCGCCGGTGAAAAACTGTTTTTT
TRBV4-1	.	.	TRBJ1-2	CASSQDMVDYGYTF	TGCGCCAGCAGCCAAGATATGGTAGACTATGGCTACACCTTC
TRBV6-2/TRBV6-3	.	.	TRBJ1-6	CASSYVREADSPLHF	TGTGCCAGCAGTTACGTCCGGGAGGCGGATTCACCCCTCCACTTT
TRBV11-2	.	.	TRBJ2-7	CASSSAPRRAAYEQYF	TGTGCCAGCAGCTCCGCCCCTCGTAGAGCGGCCTACGAGCAGTACTTC
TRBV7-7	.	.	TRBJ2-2	CASSLDRAGELFF	TGTGCCAGCAGCTTAGACCGGGCCGGGGAGCTGTTTTTT
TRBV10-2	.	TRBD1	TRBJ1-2	CASSEPPGQPFNYGYTF	TGCGCCAGCAGTGAGCCACCGGGACAGCCCTTTAACTATGGCTACACCTTC